This entry is about one TCR beta chain. As yet, its antigen is unknown. The V gene's germline CDR1 is SGHDT and CDR2 YYEEEE. With V trimmed by 0 bases and J by 4 bases, 2 bases remained unmatched. CDR3 length: 15 residues. This record comes from a study of cytomegalovirus exposure and HLA in healthy donors. Study-wide results and caveats: Most observed TCR sequences were rare, whereas some public TCRs were detected in many donors.

Sequencing used immunoSEQ multiplex PCR; TCRdb keeps in-frame clones, though not all of them. This table has 150,000 to 200,000 clones, approximately 88% appearing once. The clonotype originates from a man aged 25 to 45 in good health and CMV-seropositive. Sequencing was performed on PBMCs. The chain uses TRBV5-6 and TRBJ2-1; 9 bases agree with TRBD2. The CDR3 spells CASSLASGRYNEQFF. The CDR3 DNA reads as TGTGCCAGCAGCTTGGCGAGCGGGAGGTACAATGAGCAGTTCTTC.